Below, 23 T cell receptor beta chains from the same sample are listed, as sequenced in a study of T cells in Graves' hyperthyroidism and ophthalmopathy (dated by TCRdb to the late 2010s). Preparation of the library involved multiplex PCR. These reads were obtained on an Illumina HiSeq 2000. The TCR beta CDR3 regions were amplified from RNA transcripts. The first round of RT-PCR for the TCR CDR3 was performed with the HTBI primer set and the Qiagen OneStep RT-PCR kit. Clones were called with MiXCR by TCRdb after fastp trimmed the public reads at Q25, and only in-frame beta chains were retained. Every distinct CDR3 protein forms one entry, paired with its most common genes and DNA. This sample is represented by about 590,000 distinct CDR3 sequences; about a sixth of them were singletons. The top ten clones comprise under 8% of the sample. Sequences were obtained from blood. These receptors all come from a woman aged 25 to 39 with Graves' hyperthyroidism.

The chain combines TRBV6-2 or TRBV6-3 with TRBJ1-1; no definite D call. The CDR3 length is 15 residues. The V gene's germline CDR1 is MNHEY and CDR2 SVGEGT. V dropped 5 bases and J dropped 3 bases, with 16 bases sitting between them. This CDR3 is CASSPYFGEDTEAFF. The CDR3 bases are TGTGCCAGCAGTCCTTATTTCGGGGAGGACACTGAAGCTTTCTTT.

This clonotype was observed many times. The chain carries TRBV12-5 and TRBJ2-1; 13 bases fit TRBD2. The J segment lost 8 bases and the V segment lost 5 bases, leaving 3 bases of the junction unmatched. CDR1 is LGHNT and CDR2 is FRNRAP in the germline V gene. The CDR3 has 14 amino acids. DNA for the CDR3: TGTGCTAGTGGTCGGACTAGCGGGAGTTATGAGCAGTTCTTC. Its protein is CASGRTSGSYEQFF. Looking up the rest from reference TRBV12-5 and TRBJ2-1 gives the full variable domain: DARVTQTPRHKVTEMGQEVTMRCQPILGHNTVFWYRQTMMQGLELLAYFRNRAPLDDSGMPKDRFSAEMPDATLATLKIQPSEPRDSAVYFCASGRTSGSYEQFFGPGTRLTVL.

This clonotype has only a few counts. The chain carries TRBV30 and TRBJ2-7; no definite D call. Trimming stripped 5 bases from V and 5 bases from J, with 16 bases between. CDR3 length equals 13 residues. Per germline, CDR1 GTSNPN and CDR2 SVGIG (reference sequence). The chain's CDR3 is CAWGPTFAHEQYF. The CDR3 DNA reads TGTGCCTGGGGACCCACCTTCGCCCACGAGCAGTACTTC.

In this sample, this clonotype turned up many times. The J gene is TRBJ1-5, the V gene TRBV30; TRBD1 matches 10 bases. This CDR3 spans 14 amino acids. Trimming at V came to 1 base and at J to 7 bases, leaving 4 bases not matched to a gene. Per the germline V gene, CDR1 is GTSNPN and CDR2 is SVGIG (reference sequence). The CDR3 spells CAWSAGQGSQPQHF. The CDR3 nucleotides are TGTGCCTGGAGTGCGGGACAGGGGAGCCAGCCCCAGCATTTT.

This clonotype was detected only a few times. The V gene is TRBV9, the J gene TRBJ2-1, with 16 bases fitting TRBD2. There are 20 residues in the CDR3. V trimming: 3 bases; J trimming: 1 base; junction bases outside the gene matches: 10. CDR1 SGDLS and CDR2 YYNGEE come from the germline V gene. For the CDR3, the DNA is TGTGCCAGCAGCGCCCGCCCCGGGACTAGCGGGAGGGAGTCCTACAATGAGCAGTTCTTC. This translates into CASSARPGTSGRESYNEQFF.

This clonotype appeared many times. The chain employs TRBV10-3 and TRBJ2-1; 8 bases map to TRBD1. Unmatched junction bases numbered 14, after V lost 8 bases and J lost 5 bases. CDR3 length: 16 amino acids. Germline V gives CDR1 ENHRY, CDR2 SYGVKD. This chain's CDR3 is CAIRKGQGAGNNEQFF. Here the CDR3 DNA reads TGTGCCATCCGAAAAGGCCAGGGGGCGGGGAACAATGAGCAGTTCTTC.

The chain combines TRBV5-5 with TRBJ2-2; D may be TRBD1 (5 bases). Per the germline V gene, CDR1 is SGHKS and CDR2 is YYEKEE (reference sequence). CDR3 size: 15 residues. The V gene lost 2 bases and the J gene lost 1 base, with 9 bases spanning the gap. In nucleotides, the CDR3 is TGTGCCAGCAGCTTCGGGCAGGGGAACACCGGGGAGCTGTTTTTT. Translated: CASSFGQGNTGELFF.

This clonotype was seen ten or more times. The chain carries TRBV4-1 and TRBJ1-1; no clear D. This CDR3 comprises 13 residues. Germline V lookup: CDR1 MGHRA, CDR2 YSYEKL. V was pared by 6 bases and J by 0 bases, with 8 bases between. The chain's CDR3 is CASRSGLNTEAFF. DNA of the CDR3: TGCGCCAGCAGGTCCGGACTGAACACTGAAGCTTTCTTT.

This clonotype was detected many times. The rearrangement uses TRBV29-1 and TRBJ1-3, with D maybe TRBD1 (5 bases). The CDR3 is 14 amino acids. V was trimmed by 5 bases and J by 0 bases, leaving 11 bases between them. The germline V gene has CDR1 SQVTM and CDR2 ANQGSEA. The CDR3 region has the DNA TGCAGCGTTCGAGGGGCGTTCTCTGGAAACACCATATATTTT. This sequence encodes CSVRGAFSGNTIYF. The variable domain in full, with the rest retrieved from reference TRBV29-1 and TRBJ1-3, is SAVISQKPSRDICQRGTSLTIQCQVDSQVTMMFWYRQQPGQSLTLIATANQGSEATYESGFVIDKFPISRPNLTFSTLTVSNMSPEDSSIYLCSVRGAFSGNTIYFGEGSWLTVV.

Ten or more counts support this clonotype. The chain uses TRBV7-9 and TRBJ1-1; the D gene is possibly TRBD1 (5 bases). Per germline, CDR1 SEHNR and CDR2 FQNEAQ (reference sequence). Trimming took 2 bases from V and 4 from J, leaving 11 bases between them. This CDR3 contains 14 residues. CDR3: CASSLQQGATEAFF. The CDR3 DNA reads as TGTGCCAGCAGCTTACAGCAGGGTGCCACTGAAGCTTTCTTT.

This clonotype was picked up a small number of times. The rearrangement uses TRBV5-4 and TRBJ2-7; tentatively, D is TRBD1 or TRBD2 (5 bases each). Trimming took 5 bases from V and 4 from J, leaving 16 bases between them. Germline lookup yields CDR1 SGHNT and CDR2 YYREEE (reference sequence). This CDR3 contains 14 residues. CDR3 in DNA: TGTGCCAGCAGTCCGGGACGGAGGACATACGAGCAGTACTTC. This encodes CASSPGRRTYEQYF.

This clonotype occurred many times. The V gene is TRBV6-2 or TRBV6-3, the J gene TRBJ1-4; D gene unclear. The CDR3 runs 17 residues. Trimming pared 6 bases from V and 0 bases from J, leaving 17 bases between. The germline V gene encodes CDR1 MNHEY and CDR2 SVGEGT. The CDR3 sequence: CASSDTGRGATNEKLFF. DNA of the CDR3: TGTGCCAGCAGCGACACCGGACGGGGTGCAACTAATGAAAAACTGTTTTTT.

This clonotype has only a few counts. This chain links TRBV5-8 with TRBJ1-3, with a weak D call TRBD1 (5 bases). Trimming cost V 4 bases and J 0 bases, with 8 bases left between them. CDR3 size: 14 residues. The germline V gene has CDR1 SGHTS and CDR2 YDEGEE. CDR3 loop: CASSRGSSGNTIYF. CDR3 bases: TGTGCCAGCAGCCGGGGGAGCTCTGGAAACACCATATATTTT. The complete variable domain, with remaining parts taken from reference TRBV5-8 and TRBJ1-3, reads EAGVTQSPTHLIKTRGQQATLRCSPISGHTSVYWYQQALGLGLQFLLWYDEGEERNRGNFPPRFSGRQFPNYSSELNVNALELEDSALYLCASSRGSSGNTIYFGEGSWLTVV.

This chain uses TRBV5-6 with TRBJ1-6, with D tentatively TRBD1 (5 bases). The germline V gene encodes CDR1 SGHDT and CDR2 YYEEEE. Trimming removed 0 bases at V and 10 bases at J, with 14 bases between. The CDR3 contains 15 residues. The CDR3 reads CASSLEEGLGSPLHF. The CDR3 DNA sequence: TGTGCCAGCAGCTTGGAGGAGGGGTTAGGATCACCCCTCCACTTT.

The rearrangement uses TRBV3-1 and TRBJ2-7; TRBD2 aligns across 10 bases. Trimming took 4 bases from V and 1 from J; bases not matched to a gene: 4. Germline V CDR1 and CDR2: LGHDT, YNNKEL (reference sequence). The CDR3 sequence is 15 residues long. CDR3 DNA sequence: TGTGCCAGCAGCCGAGCGGGAGGGTGGTCCTACGAGCAGTACTTC. Its protein product is CASSRAGGWSYEQYF.

This clonotype was picked up many times. V is TRBV28 and J is TRBJ2-1; 10 nucleotides line up with TRBD2. Germline values: CDR1 MDHEN, CDR2 SYDVKM. The V segment lost 4 bases and the J segment 10 bases; nucleotides outside the gene matches: 7. CDR3 length: 14 amino acids. The CDR3 here is CASSSLLAGVEQFF. The CDR3 nucleotides read TGTGCCAGCAGTTCCCTCCTAGCGGGAGTGGAGCAGTTCTTC. The variable domain in full, with the rest retrieved from reference TRBV28 and TRBJ2-1, is DVKVTQSSRYLVKRTGEKVFLECVQDMDHENMFWYRQDPGLGLRLIYFSYDVKMKEKGDIPEGYSVSREKKERFSLILESASTNQTSMYLCASSSLLAGVEQFFGPGTRLTVL.

V usage is TRBV28 and J usage is TRBJ2-1, with 10 bases fitting TRBD2. The CDR3 runs 15 residues. Trimming at V came to 2 bases and at J to 8 bases, leaving 6 bases not matched to a gene. Germline V gene data show CDR1 as MDHEN and CDR2 as SYDVKM. CDR3 sequence: CASSLMLAGADEQFF. The DNA for the CDR3 is TGTGCCAGCAGTTTAATGCTAGCGGGAGCGGATGAGCAGTTCTTC.

This clonotype was seen once. V and J are TRBV6-1 and TRBJ2-1; a weak D match, TRBD2 (5 bases). CDR3 length: 13 residues. Trimming pared 3 bases from V and 15 bases from J, leaving 18 bases between. CDR1 and CDR2 (germline): MNHNS, SASEGT. CDR3 protein: CASSEEEFTPRFF. In nucleotides, the CDR3 is TGTGCCAGCAGTGAGGAGGAATTCACCCCGCGGTTCTTC.

In this sample, this clonotype turned up many times. The chain recombines TRBV7-9 with TRBJ2-3; TRBD1 is a possible D gene (5 bases). This CDR3 has 14 amino acids. V lost 3 bases and J 2 bases, leaving 9 bases between the germline ends. Looked up from germline, CDR1 is SEHNR and CDR2 is FQNEAQ (reference sequence). This chain's CDR3 is CASSFEDTTDTQYF. The CDR3 coding sequence is TGTGCCAGCAGCTTCGAGGACACCACAGATACGCAGTATTTT.

This clonotype has at least ten counts. This chain connects TRBV7-6 to TRBJ2-1; D could derive from TRBD1 or TRBD2 (5 bases each). Germline-derived CDR1 and CDR2 are SGHVS and FNYEAQ. Trimming left V 5 bases short and J 5 bases short, with 19 bases between. The CDR3 loop spans 16 amino acids. This CDR3 is CASSPQGHGGHNEQFF. CDR3 bases: TGTGCCAGCAGCCCGCAGGGCCACGGAGGCCACAATGAGCAGTTCTTC.

This clonotype has ten or more counts. The chain combines TRBV10-3 with TRBJ2-7; 7 positions agree with TRBD2. Per the germline V gene, CDR1 is ENHRY and CDR2 is SYGVKD. The ends lost 3 bases at V and 6 bases at J; junction bases unmatched: 8. This CDR3 comprises 14 residues. The CDR3: CAISEQRDATEQYF. The CDR3 region has the DNA TGTGCCATCAGTGAACAGCGGGACGCTACCGAGCAGTACTTC.

V and J are TRBV10-2 and TRBJ1-1; D gene unclear. Germline assignment: CDR1 WSHSY and CDR2 SAAADI. This CDR3 has 14 residues. V lost 0 bases and J lost 4, with 9 bases in between. CDR3 region: CASSESRVGTEAFF. DNA of the CDR3: TGCGCCAGCAGTGAGTCTAGGGTTGGCACTGAAGCTTTCTTT.

In this sample, this clonotype turned up a few times. The J gene is TRBJ2-6, the V gene TRBV7-2, with 7 positions matching TRBD1. Germline loops: CDR1 SGHTA, CDR2 FQGNSA. This CDR3 has 16 amino acids. J lost 0 bases, V lost 5 bases, and 4 bases had no gene match. In nucleotides, the CDR3 is TGTGCCAGCAGCAAGGGACAGTTCTCTGGGGCCAACGTCCTGACTTTC. Translation gives CASSKGQFSGANVLTF.